This is a list of T cell receptor beta chains from one sample in a study of post-analysis software for immune sequencing data. Each CDR3 protein gets one entry after TCRdb re-called the PCR reads with MiXCR. The sample records some 800,000 distinct CDR3 sequences, more than 45% being singletons. What was sequenced was blood. Every receptor here comes from a girl aged 5 to 17 with multiple sclerosis. Both conserved end residues are part of each CDR3. The order of the fields is CDR3 length, J gene, V gene, CDR3 protein.

cdr3_length: 15; j_call: TRBJ2-7; v_call: TRBV6-5; cdr3_aa: CASRLGRESSYEQYF
cdr3_length: 15; j_call: TRBJ2-3; v_call: TRBV5-1; cdr3_aa: CASSFGTSGTDTQYF
cdr3_length: 14; j_call: TRBJ2-3; v_call: TRBV5-1; cdr3_aa: CASSLSTTTDTQYF
cdr3_length: 13; j_call: TRBJ2-7; v_call: TRBV29-1; cdr3_aa: CSARTSGLYEQYF
cdr3_length: 18; j_call: TRBJ2-7; v_call: TRBV6-5; cdr3_aa: CASSYSPPVRDFNYEQYF
cdr3_length: 15; j_call: TRBJ2-1; v_call: TRBV12-3/TRBV12-4; cdr3_aa: CASSSGLGGRDEQFF
cdr3_length: 15; j_call: .; v_call: TRBV25-1; cdr3_aa: CASSEGFGGSYEQYF
cdr3_length: 16; j_call: TRBJ2-5; v_call: TRBV3-1; cdr3_aa: CASSQETSGRSETQYF
cdr3_length: 14; j_call: TRBJ2-1; v_call: TRBV25-1; cdr3_aa: CASRGTSGRNEQFF
cdr3_length: 13; j_call: TRBJ1-1; v_call: TRBV6-5; cdr3_aa: CASSYSPELRAFF
cdr3_length: 15; j_call: TRBJ2-3; v_call: TRBV4-3; cdr3_aa: CASSQEGRVWDTQYF
cdr3_length: 15; j_call: .; v_call: TRBV12-3/TRBV12-4; cdr3_aa: CASSLRWGPQDEQYF
cdr3_length: 13; j_call: TRBJ2-1; v_call: TRBV6-1; cdr3_aa: CASSSSQRDSQFF